Shown below are 5 T cell receptor beta chains from a single sample sequenced in a study of CD8 T cells in ankylosing spondylitis. TCRdb processed the 5' RACE reads anew with MiXCR; each CDR3 protein has one entry. There are 24,000 or so distinct CDR3 sequences in the sample; 13% occur only once, and under 40% lies in the top ten. The sample taken for sequencing was blood. The receptors originated from a male donor with ankylosing spondylitis or in good health (not recorded which).

The chain couples TRBV4-3 to TRBJ2-1; the match to TRBD2 covers 10 bases. The V segment lost 0 bases and the J segment 6 bases; nucleotides outside the gene matches: 5. The germline CDR1 and CDR2 sequences are LGHNA and YSLEER. The CDR3 covers 16 residues. The CDR3 bases are TGCGCCAGCAGCCAAGAGAGCGGGAGGGCCCTCAATGAGCAGTTCTTC. It yields the protein CASSQESGRALNEQFF.

The V call is TRBV7-6, the J call TRBJ2-2; 9 bases agree with TRBD2. The CDR3 sequence is 16 residues long. J lost 5 bases, V lost 2 bases, and 6 bases had no gene match. Germline loops: CDR1 SGHVS, CDR2 FNYEAQ. The CDR3 DNA is TGTGCCAGCAGCTTATCGCGGGAGGGCCGGACCGGGGAGCTGTTTTTT. It encodes CASSLSREGRTGELFF.

Ten or more counts support this clonotype. The rearrangement uses TRBV5-1 and TRBJ1-1, with D perhaps matching TRBD1 (6 bases). Trimming took 4 bases from V and 4 from J, leaving 17 bases between them. There are 15 residues in the CDR3. Looked up from germline, CDR1 is SGHRS and CDR2 is YFSETQ. CDR3 sequence reads: CASSPQEGGGTEAFF. The CDR3, as DNA: TGCGCCAGCAGCCCCCAGGAGGGGGGGGGCACTGAAGCTTTCTTT.

This clonotype was seen only a few times. V usage is TRBV28 and J usage is TRBJ2-4; D perhaps matches TRBD1 (6 bases). Per the germline V gene, CDR1 is MDHEN and CDR2 is SYDVKM. Trimming removed 4 bases from V and 0 bases from J, with 16 bases in between. The CDR3 runs 17 residues. The CDR3 DNA sequence: TGTGCCAGCAGTTCAACCGCAGGGGATATAGCCAAAAACATTCAGTACTTC. This encodes CASSSTAGDIAKNIQYF. Looking up the rest from reference TRBV28 and TRBJ2-4 gives the full variable domain: DVKVTQSSRYLVKRTGEKVFLECVQDMDHENMFWYRQDPGLGLRLIYFSYDVKMKEKGDIPEGYSVSREKKERFSLILESASTNQTSMYLCASSSTAGDIAKNIQYFGAGTRLSVL.

V and J are TRBV10-2 and TRBJ1-1, with 9 bases identical to TRBD1. Germline V gives CDR1 WSHSY, CDR2 SAAADI. The trim removed 4 bases at V and 5 bases at J, leaving 2 bases unmatched. The CDR3 extends over 13 amino acids. CDR3 nucleotides: TGCGCCAGCAGTGGACAGGGGGAGACTGAAGCTTTCTTT. Its translation is CASSGQGETEAFF.